The present T cell receptor beta chain was sequenced within a study of T cell clonotyping in hematopoietic cell transplantation. Study-level results: Without cell sorting, CD4 versus CD8 contributions remain unresolved. Higher Inverse Simpson Index values in graft donor and pretransplant recipient predicted broader posttransplant TCR diversity.

About this clone itself: The antigen remains unidentified.

The germline gives CDR1 WSHSY, CDR2 SAAADI. Trimming shortened V by 5 bases and J by 2 bases, and 19 bases separated the two germline ends. CDR3 length equals 18 residues. Time point here: recipient sample about 28 days before transplant, after cytoreduction. Some clones are missing from TCRdb's copy, which holds only in-frame ones; the method was immunoSEQ multiplex PCR. The top ten clones hold about 1.7% of a sample with about 16,000 clones, just over 90% of them seen once. The chain uses TRBV10-2 and TRBJ2-6, with D possibly being TRBD1 (5 bases). The receptor's source is a man between 18 and 35 years old with biphenotypic leukemia. Some clones in this sample may be carry-over from other donors' samples. The source material was peripheral blood mononuclear cells, sampled before stem cell transplant. CDR3 region: CASSRSSLSRAGANVLTF. The CDR3 nucleotides are TGCGCCAGCAGTCGATCGAGCCTTAGCAGGGCTGGGGCCAACGTCCTGACTTTC.